The following is a T cell receptor (delta chain) sequence with its context. The likely explanation is a read error, given a far larger clone one base away. This sample is part of a study of human gamma delta and Vdelta1 T cells. TCRdb re-called the PCR reads through CATT. The sample includes 4,300 or so delta-chain clones, 20% to 30% of them seen just once. The CDR3 consists of 13 residues. The germline gives CDR1 TSWWSYY, CDR2 QGS. With 6 bases removed from V and 3 bases from J, the gap between germline ends came to 11 bases. The clonotype comes from a human donor in good health. Sequenced sample: naive CD27+ Vdelta1 gamma-delta T cells from blood. The chain links TRDV1 to TRDJ1; tentative D call: TRDD3 (5 bases). This chain's CDR3 is CALGYVRPDKLIF. Here the CDR3 DNA reads TGTGCTCTTGGATACGTAAGGCCCGATAAACTCATCTTT.